This T cell receptor beta chain was sequenced in a study of CD8 T cells in Susac syndrome. Looking at the study overall: Active disease was present in six of the sequenced Susac syndrome patients, and remission in roughly 8.

CD8+ and CD4+ T cells circulating in blood were sequenced for TCR beta. Negative isolation was used for CD8+ and CD4+ T cells and FACS enrichment for TEMRA cells. RNA, at about 0.45 to 1 ug, was reverse transcribed with random hexamers. Via MiXCR, TCRdb re-called the immunoSEQ multiplex PCR reads, giving one row per CDR3 protein. The data contain about 75,000 distinct CDR3 sequences, around 94% of them seen just once; the ten biggest clones take up about 0.47%. V dropped 6 bases and J dropped 1 base, with 20 bases sitting between them. Germline V gives CDR1 SGHTA, CDR2 FQGNSA. This CDR3 is 17 amino acids long.

The receptor's source is a human donor with Susac syndrome. Sequencing was done on a sample of CD8+ T cells from PBMCs. V usage is TRBV7-2 and J usage is TRBJ2-3; D might be TRBD2 (5 bases). CDR3 bases: TGTGCCAGCAGTTTCCGACCGGGGTTAATCGGCACAGATACGCAGTATTTT. Its translation: CASSFRPGLIGTDTQYF.